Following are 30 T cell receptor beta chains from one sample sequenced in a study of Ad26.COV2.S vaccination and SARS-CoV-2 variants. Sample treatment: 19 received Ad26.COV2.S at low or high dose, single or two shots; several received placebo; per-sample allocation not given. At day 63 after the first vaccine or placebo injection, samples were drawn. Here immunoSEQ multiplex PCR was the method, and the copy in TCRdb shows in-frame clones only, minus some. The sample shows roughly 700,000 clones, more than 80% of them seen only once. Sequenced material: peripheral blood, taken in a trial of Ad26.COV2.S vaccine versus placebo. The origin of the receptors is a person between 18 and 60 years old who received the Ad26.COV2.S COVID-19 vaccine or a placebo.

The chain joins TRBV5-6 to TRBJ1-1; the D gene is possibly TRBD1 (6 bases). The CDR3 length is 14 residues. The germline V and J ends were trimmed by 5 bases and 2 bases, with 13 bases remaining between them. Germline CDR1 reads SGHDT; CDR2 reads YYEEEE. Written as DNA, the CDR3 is TGTGCCAGCAGGTGGGGACACCTTAACACTGAAGCTTTCTTT. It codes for CASRWGHLNTEAFF.

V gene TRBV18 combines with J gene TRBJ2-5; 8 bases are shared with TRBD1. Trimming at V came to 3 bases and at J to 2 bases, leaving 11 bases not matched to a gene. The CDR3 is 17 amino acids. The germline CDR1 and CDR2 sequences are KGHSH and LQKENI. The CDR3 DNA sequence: TGTGCCAGCTCACCCAGGGGGCGGACTCTCCAACAAGAGACCCAGTACTTC. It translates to CASSPRGRTLQQETQYF. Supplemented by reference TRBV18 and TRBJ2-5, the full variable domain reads NAGVMQNPRHLVRRRGQEARLRCSPMKGHSHVYWYRQLPEEGLKFMVYLQKENIIDESGMPKERFSAEFPKEGPSILRIQQVVRGDSAAYFCASSPRGRTLQQETQYFGPGTRLLVL.

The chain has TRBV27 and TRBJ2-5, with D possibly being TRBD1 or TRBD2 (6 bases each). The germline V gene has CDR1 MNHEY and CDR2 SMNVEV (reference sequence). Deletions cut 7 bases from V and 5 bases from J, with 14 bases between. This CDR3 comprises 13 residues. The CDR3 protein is CASTRLGGETQYF. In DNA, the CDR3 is TGTGCCAGCACCAGACTAGGGGGTGAGACCCAGTACTTC.

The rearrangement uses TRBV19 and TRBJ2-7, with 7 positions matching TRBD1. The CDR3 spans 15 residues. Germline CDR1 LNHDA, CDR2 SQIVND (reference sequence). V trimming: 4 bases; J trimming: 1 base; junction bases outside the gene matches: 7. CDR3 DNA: TGTGCCAGTAGTAGCCCACGACAGGGATCCTACGAGCAGTACTTC. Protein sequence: CASSSPRQGSYEQYF.

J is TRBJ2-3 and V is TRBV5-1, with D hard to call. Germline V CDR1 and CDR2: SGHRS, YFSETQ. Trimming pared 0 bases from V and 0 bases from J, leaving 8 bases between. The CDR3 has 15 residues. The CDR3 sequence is CASSLAIGSTDTQYF. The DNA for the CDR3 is TGCGCCAGCAGCTTGGCCATCGGAAGCACAGATACGCAGTATTTT.

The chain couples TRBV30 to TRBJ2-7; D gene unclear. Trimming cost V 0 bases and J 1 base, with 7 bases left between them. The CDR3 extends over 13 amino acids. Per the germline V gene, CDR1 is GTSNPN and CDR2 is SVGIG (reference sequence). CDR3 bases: TGTGCCTGGAGTGTACTGGTGTCCTACGAGCAGTACTTC. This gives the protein CAWSVLVSYEQYF. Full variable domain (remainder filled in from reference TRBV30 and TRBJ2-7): SQTIHQWPATLVQPVGSPLSLECTVEGTSNPNLYWYRQAAGRGLQLLFYSVGIGQISSEVPQNLSASRPQDRQFILSSKKLLLSDSGFYLCAWSVLVSYEQYFGPGTRLTVT.

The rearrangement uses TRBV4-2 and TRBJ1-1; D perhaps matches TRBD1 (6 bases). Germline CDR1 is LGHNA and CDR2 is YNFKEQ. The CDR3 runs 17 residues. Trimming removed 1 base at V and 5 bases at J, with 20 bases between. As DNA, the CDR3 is TGTGCCAGCAGCCAAGTTGACCAACTAGGGGGAGGGACTGAAGCTTTCTTT. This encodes CASSQVDQLGGGTEAFF.

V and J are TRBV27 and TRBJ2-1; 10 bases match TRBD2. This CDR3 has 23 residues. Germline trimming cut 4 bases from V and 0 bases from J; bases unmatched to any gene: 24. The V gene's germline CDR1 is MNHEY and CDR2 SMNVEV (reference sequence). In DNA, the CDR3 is TGTGCCAGCAGTTCCCCAGGCCCACATCCCGGGACTAGCGCCGAGGGCTCCTACAATGAGCAGTTCTTC. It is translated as CASSSPGPHPGTSAEGSYNEQFF.

CDR3 protein: CTTGTYSSYNSPLHF. The CDR3 DNA follows: TGCACCACGGGGACTTATAGCTCCTATAATTCACCCCTCCACTTT. V gene TRBV29-1 combines with J gene TRBJ1-6; D is perhaps TRBD1 (5 bases). The CDR3 contains 15 residues. CDR1 and CDR2 (germline): SQVTM, ANQGSEA.

In DNA, the CDR3 is TGTGCCAGCAGCTTAGTCCCGGGGGGGGTCCCAGATACGCAGTATTTT. This codes for CASSLVPGGVPDTQYF. The gene calls are TRBV11-2 and TRBJ2-3, with TRBD2 matching 8 bases. V lost 1 base, J lost 4 bases, and 7 bases stayed unmatched. The CDR3 spans 16 residues. CDR1 is SGHAT and CDR2 is FQNNGV in the germline V gene.

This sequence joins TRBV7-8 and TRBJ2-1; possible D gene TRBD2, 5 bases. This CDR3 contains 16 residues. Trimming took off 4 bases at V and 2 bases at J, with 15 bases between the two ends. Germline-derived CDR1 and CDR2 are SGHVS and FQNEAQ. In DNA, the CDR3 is TGTGCCAGCAGCTCCGAAATCACCGGGACCTACAATGAGCAGTTCTTC. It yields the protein CASSSEITGTYNEQFF.

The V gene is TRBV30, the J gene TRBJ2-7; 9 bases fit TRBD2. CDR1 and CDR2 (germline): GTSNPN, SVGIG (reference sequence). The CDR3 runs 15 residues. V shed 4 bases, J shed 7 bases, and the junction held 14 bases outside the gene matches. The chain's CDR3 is CAWTPLAGGPREQYF. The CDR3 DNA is TGTGCCTGGACTCCCCTGGCGGGAGGGCCTCGGGAGCAGTACTTC.

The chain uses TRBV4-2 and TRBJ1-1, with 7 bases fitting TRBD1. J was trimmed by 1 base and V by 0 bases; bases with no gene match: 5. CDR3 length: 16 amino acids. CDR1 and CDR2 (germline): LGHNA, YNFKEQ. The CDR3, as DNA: TGTGCCAGCAGCCAAGATGGGAACAGGGGGAACACTGAAGCTTTCTTT. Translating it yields CASSQDGNRGNTEAFF.

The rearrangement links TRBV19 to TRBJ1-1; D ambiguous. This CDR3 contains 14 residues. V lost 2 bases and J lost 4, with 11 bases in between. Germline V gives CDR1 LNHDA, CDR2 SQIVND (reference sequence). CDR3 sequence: CASSINSGPTEAFF. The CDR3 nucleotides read TGTGCCAGTAGTATAAACTCCGGGCCCACTGAAGCTTTCTTT.

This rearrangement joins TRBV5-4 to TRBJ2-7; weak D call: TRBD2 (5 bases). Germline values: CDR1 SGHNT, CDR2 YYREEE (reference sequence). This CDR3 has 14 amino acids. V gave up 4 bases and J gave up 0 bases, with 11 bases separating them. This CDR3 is CASSLDSSSYEQYF. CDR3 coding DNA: TGTGCCAGCAGCCTGGACTCGAGCTCCTACGAGCAGTACTTC. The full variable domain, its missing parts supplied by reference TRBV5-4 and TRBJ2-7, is ETGVTQSPTHLIKTRGQQVTLRCSSQSGHNTVSWYQQALGQGPQFIFQYYREEENGRGNFPPRFSGLQFPNYSSELNVNALELDDSALYLCASSLDSSSYEQYFGPGTRLTVT.

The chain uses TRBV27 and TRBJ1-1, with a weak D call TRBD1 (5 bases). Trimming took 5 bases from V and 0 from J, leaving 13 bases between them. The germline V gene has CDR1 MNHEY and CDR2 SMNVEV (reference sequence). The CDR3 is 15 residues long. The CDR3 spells CASSLTGTVNTEAFF. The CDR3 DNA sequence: TGTGCCAGCAGTCTGACCGGGACGGTGAACACTGAAGCTTTCTTT.

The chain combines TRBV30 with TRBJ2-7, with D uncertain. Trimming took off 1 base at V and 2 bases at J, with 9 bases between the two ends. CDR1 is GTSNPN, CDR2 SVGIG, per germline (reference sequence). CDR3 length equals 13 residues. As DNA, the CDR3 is TGTGCCTGGAGTGCCACGGGTCCCTACGAGCAGTACTTC. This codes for CAWSATGPYEQYF.

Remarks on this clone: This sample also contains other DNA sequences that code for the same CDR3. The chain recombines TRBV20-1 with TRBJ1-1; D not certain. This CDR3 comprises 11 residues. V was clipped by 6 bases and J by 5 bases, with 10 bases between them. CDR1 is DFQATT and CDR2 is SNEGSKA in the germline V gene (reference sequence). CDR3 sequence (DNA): TGCAGTGCCCCACCTGGTACTGAAGCTTTCTTT. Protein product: CSAPPGTEAFF.

The CDR3 loop is CASSYRGDTEAFF. The CDR3 region has the DNA TGTGCCAGCAGTTATAGGGGAGATACTGAAGCTTTCTTT. The chain carries TRBV6-5 and TRBJ1-1; possible D gene TRBD1, 5 bases. V shed 3 bases and J shed 5 bases, with 10 bases lying between them. CDR1 MNHEY and CDR2 SVGAGI come from the germline V gene. The length of the CDR3 is 13 residues.

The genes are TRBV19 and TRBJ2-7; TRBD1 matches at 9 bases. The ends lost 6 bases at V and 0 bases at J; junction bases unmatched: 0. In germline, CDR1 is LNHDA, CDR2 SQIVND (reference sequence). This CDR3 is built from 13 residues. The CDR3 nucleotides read TGTGCCAGTAGGGGACAGGGCTCCTACGAGCAGTACTTC. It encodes CASRGQGSYEQYF.

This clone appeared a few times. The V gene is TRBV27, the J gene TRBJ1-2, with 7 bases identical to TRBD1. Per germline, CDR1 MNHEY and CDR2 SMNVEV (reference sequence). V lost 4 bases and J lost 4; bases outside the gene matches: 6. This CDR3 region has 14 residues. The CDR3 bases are TGTGCCAGCAGTTCCGACAGGGCGCTCTATGGCTACACCTTC. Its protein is CASSSDRALYGYTF.

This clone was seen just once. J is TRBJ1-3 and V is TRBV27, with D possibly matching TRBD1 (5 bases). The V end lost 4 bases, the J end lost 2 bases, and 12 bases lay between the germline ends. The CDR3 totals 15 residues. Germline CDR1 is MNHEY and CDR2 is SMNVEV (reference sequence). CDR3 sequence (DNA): TGTGCCAGCAGTTCCCACGGGGCTACTGGAAACACCATATATTTT. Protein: CASSSHGATGNTIYF.

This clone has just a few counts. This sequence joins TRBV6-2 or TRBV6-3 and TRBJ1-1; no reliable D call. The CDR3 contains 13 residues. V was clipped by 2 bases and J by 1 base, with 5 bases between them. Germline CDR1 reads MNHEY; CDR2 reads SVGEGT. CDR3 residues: CASSYRANTEAFF. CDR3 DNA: TGTGCCAGCAGTTACAGGGCGAACACTGAAGCTTTCTTT.

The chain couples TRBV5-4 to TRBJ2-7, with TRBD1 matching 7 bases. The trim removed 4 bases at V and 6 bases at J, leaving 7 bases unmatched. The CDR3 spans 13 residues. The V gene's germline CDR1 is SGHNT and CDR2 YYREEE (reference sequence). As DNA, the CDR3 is TGTGCCAGCAGCCCAAAGGACAGGCGCGAGCAGTACTTC. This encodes CASSPKDRREQYF.

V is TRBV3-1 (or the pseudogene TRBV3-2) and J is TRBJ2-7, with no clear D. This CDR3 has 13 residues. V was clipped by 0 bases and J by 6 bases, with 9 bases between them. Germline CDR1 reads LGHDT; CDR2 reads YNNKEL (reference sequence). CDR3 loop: CASSQDLSREQYF. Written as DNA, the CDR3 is TGTGCCAGCAGCCAAGACCTCAGTCGCGAGCAGTACTTC.

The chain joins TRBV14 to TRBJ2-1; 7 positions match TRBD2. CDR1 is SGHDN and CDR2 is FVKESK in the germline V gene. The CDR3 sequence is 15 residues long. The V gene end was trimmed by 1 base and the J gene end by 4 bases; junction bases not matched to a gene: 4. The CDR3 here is CASSQVPGGYNEQFF. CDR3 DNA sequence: TGTGCCAGCAGCCAAGTGCCGGGGGGATACAATGAGCAGTTCTTC. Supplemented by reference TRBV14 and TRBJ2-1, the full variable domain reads EAGVTQFPSHSVIEKGQTVTLRCDPISGHDNLYWYRRVMGKEIKFLLHFVKESKQDESGMPNNRFLAERTGGTYSTLKVQPAELEDSGVYFCASSQVPGGYNEQFFGPGTRLTVL.

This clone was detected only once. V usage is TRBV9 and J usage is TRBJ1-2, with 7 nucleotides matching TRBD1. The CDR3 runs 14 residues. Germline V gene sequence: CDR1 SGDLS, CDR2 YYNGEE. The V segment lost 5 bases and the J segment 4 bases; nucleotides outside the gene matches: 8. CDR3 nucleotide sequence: TGTGCCAGCAGTCCTCCGGGACAGATCTATGGCTACACCTTC. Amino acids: CASSPPGQIYGYTF.

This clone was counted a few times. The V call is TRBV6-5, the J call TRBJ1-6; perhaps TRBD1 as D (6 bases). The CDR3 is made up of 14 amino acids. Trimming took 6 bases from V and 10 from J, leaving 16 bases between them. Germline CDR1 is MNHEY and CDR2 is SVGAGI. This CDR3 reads CASSPGGAFSPLHF. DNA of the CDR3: TGTGCCAGCAGCCCCGGGGGGGCCTTCTCACCCCTCCACTTT.

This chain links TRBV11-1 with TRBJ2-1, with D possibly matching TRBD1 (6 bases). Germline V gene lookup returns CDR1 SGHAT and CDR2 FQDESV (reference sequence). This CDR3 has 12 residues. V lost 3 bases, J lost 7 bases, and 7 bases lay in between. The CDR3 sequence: CASSFTGNEQFF. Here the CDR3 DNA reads TGTGCCAGCAGCTTTACAGGGAATGAGCAGTTCTTC. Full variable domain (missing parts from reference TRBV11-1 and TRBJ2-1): EAEVAQSPRYKITEKSQAVAFWCDPISGHATLYWYRQILGQGPELLVQFQDESVVDDSQLPKDRFSAERLKGVDSTLKIQPAELGDSAMYLCASSFTGNEQFFGPGTRLTVL.

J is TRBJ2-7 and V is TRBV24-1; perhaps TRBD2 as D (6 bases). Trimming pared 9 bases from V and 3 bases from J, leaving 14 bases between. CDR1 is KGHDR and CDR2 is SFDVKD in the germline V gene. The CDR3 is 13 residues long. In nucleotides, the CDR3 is TGTGCCACCCGAAGACACGGGAGCTACGAGCAGTACTTC. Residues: CATRRHGSYEQYF.